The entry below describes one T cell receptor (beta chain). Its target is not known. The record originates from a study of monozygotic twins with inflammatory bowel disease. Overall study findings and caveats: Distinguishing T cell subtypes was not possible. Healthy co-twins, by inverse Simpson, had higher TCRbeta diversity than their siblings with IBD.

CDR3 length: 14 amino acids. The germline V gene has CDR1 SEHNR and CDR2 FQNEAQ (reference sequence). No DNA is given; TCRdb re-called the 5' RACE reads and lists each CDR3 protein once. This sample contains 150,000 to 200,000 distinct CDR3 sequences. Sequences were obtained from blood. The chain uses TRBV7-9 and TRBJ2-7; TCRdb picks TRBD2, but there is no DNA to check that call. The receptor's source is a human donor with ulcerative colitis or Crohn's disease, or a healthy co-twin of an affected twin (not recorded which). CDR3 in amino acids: CASSGGVWQNEQYF. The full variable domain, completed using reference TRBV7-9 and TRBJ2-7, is DTGVSQNPRHKITKRGQNVTFRCDPISEHNRLYWYRQTLGQGPEFLTYFQNEAQLEKSRLLSDRFSAERPKGSFSTLEIQRTEQGDSAMYLCASSGGVWQNEQYFGPGTRLTVT.